This TCR beta chain was sequenced during a study of cytomegalovirus exposure and HLA in healthy donors. Study-wide background: Unique TCRs numbering about 87 million, obtained from HLA-typed donors, made up an early data release.

The PCR was carried out with 60 Vbeta primers and 13 Jbeta primers. As originally analysed: Per a later analysis, the number of unique TCR beta chains was around 79 million, of which 8.5 million to 11 million were shared. Some clones are missing from TCRdb's copy, which holds only in-frame ones; the method was immunoSEQ multiplex PCR. Clone size and V and J calls were adopted from that table, with D and trimming inferred from the DNA. The table includes about 200,000 clones, roughly 85% detected once. The receptor comes from a male donor in good health and CMV-seronegative. The source material was PBMCs.

CDR3 in DNA: TGTGCCAGCAGCGTTAGAGTTGGACACCCTACCGCAAATTCCGGCTACACCTTC. Protein sequence: CASSVRVGHPTANSGYTF. This sequence joins TRBV9 and TRBJ1-2; possibly TRBD1 for D (5 bases). V was shortened by 2 bases and J by 8 bases, with 28 bases between the two germline ends. Germline V gene sequence: CDR1 SGDLS, CDR2 YYNGEE. This CDR3 spans 18 amino acids.